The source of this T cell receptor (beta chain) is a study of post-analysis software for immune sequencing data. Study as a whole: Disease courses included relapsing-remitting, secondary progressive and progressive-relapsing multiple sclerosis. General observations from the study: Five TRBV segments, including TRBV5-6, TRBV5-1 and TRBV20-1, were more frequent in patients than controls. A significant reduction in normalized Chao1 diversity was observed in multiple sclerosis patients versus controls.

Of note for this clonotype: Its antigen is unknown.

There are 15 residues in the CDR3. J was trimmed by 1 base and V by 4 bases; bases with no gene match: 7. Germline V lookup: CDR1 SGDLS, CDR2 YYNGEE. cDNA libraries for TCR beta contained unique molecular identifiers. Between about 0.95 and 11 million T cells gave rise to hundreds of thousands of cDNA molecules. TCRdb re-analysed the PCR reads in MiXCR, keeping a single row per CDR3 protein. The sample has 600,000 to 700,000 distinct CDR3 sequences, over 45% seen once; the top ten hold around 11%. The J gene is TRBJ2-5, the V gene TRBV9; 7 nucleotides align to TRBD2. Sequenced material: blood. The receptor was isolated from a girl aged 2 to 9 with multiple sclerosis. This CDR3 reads CASSSNGGTQETQYF. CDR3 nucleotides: TGTGCCAGCAGCTCAAACGGGGGGACCCAAGAGACCCAGTACTTC.